This T cell receptor (beta chain) stems from a study of CD8 T cells in Susac syndrome. Study-wide points: An acknowledgment was made by the study that its TCR sequencing and HLA analysis involved relatively few individuals.

RNA amounts of roughly 0.5 to 1 ug underwent reverse transcription with random hexamers. Amplification of TCR beta CDR3 spanned 54 Vbeta and 13 Jbeta via immunoSEQ multiplex PCR. TCRdb fed the immunoSEQ multiplex PCR reads into MiXCR, producing one record per CDR3 protein. The profile shows 150,000 to 200,000 distinct CDR3 sequences, roughly 94% of them singletons. This clonotype has just one count. Its cognate antigen is unknown. The T cells that were sequenced for TCR beta were CD8+ and CD4+ cells from blood. Multiple sclerosis controls were treatment-naive patients with stable or active relapsing-remitting disease. V shed 4 bases and J 3 bases; nucleotides not matched to a gene: 2. This CDR3 is 13 amino acids long. The germline gives CDR1 DFQATT, CDR2 SNEGSKA (reference sequence).

This TCR derives from a human donor with multiple sclerosis. Sequenced material: CD4+ T cells from PBMCs. This chain links TRBV20-1 with TRBJ2-7, with 11 bases lining up with TRBD2. Here the CDR3 reads CSATGLAGYEQYF. CDR3 nucleotide sequence: TGCAGTGCTACCGGACTAGCGGGCTACGAGCAGTACTTC.